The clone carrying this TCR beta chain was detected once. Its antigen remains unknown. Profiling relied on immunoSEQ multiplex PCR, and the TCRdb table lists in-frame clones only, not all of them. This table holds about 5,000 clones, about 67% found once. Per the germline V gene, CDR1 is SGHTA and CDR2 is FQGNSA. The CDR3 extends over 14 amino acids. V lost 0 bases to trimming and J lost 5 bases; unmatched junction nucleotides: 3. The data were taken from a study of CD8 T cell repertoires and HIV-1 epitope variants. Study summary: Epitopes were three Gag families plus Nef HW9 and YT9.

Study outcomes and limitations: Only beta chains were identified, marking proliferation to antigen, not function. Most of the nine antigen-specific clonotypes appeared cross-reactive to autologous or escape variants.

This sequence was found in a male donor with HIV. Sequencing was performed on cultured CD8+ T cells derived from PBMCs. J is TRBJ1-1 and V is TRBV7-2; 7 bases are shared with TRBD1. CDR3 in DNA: TGTGCCAGCAGCTTAGCACAGGGGAGGACTGAAGCTTTCTTT. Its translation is CASSLAQGRTEAFF. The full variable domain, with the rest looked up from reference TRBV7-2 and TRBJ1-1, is GAGVSQSPSNKVTEKGKDVELRCDPISGHTALYWYRQSLGQGLEFLIYFQGNSAPDKSGLPSDRFSAERTGGSVSTLTIQRTQQEDSAVYLCASSLAQGRTEAFFGQGTRLTVV.